These 22 T cell receptor beta chains originate from one sample sequenced in a study of post-analysis software for immune sequencing data (dated by TCRdb to 2014 to 2015). Beyond this particular receptor, the publication reports: Patients showed significantly higher frequencies than controls for five TRBV segments, among them TRBV5-6, TRBV5-1 and TRBV20-1.

Their target antigens are unknown. Library generation was performed with PCR. The listed sequencing device is Illumina HiSeq 2500. To reduce PCR and sequencing biases, unique molecular identifiers were incorporated into the TCR beta cDNA libraries. TCRdb applied fastp at Q25 and MiXCR to the public reads, then kept only in-frame beta chains. One record per CDR3 amino acid sequence lists the most common genes and DNA. The sample table lists about 540,000 distinct CDR3 sequences, 34% of them with a count of one. The top ten constitute 6% of the sample. Sample: blood. The receptor source for this set is a girl aged 2 to 17 with multiple sclerosis.

The chain links TRBV4-2 to TRBJ2-1, with TRBD2 matching over 7 bases. Trimming took 4 bases from V and 5 from J; bases not matched to a gene: 8. Germline V gene sequence: CDR1 LGHNA, CDR2 YNFKEQ. The CDR3 length is 15 residues. This CDR3 reads CASSPRTRLNNEQFF. As DNA, the CDR3 is TGTGCCAGCAGCCCGCGGACTAGACTAAACAATGAGCAGTTCTTC.

In its sample, this clonotype was seen once. An end of the junction differs from the germline gene, which may be a read error. The chain uses TRBV5-1 and TRBJ2-7; TRBD1 matches 8 bases. The CDR3 covers 13 residues. CDR1 is SGHRS, CDR2 YFSETQ, per germline. The CDR3 region is CAGSHGQGGEQYF. The CDR3 DNA reads as TGCGCCGGCAGCCACGGACAGGGTGGCGAGCAGTACTTC. Using reference TRBV5-1 and TRBJ2-7 for the parts outside the CDR3, the full variable domain is KAGVTQTPRYLIKTRGQQVTLSCSPISGHRSVSWYQQTPGQGLQFLFEYFSETQRNKGNFPGRFSGRQFSNSRSEMNVSTLELGDSALYLCAGSHGQGGEQYFGPGTRLTVT.

This clonotype was picked up a small number of times. The CDR3 DNA is TGTGCCAGTAAGCTTGGTTACAATGAGCAGTTCTTC. It is translated as CASKLGYNEQFF. This chain links TRBV19 with TRBJ2-1; D remains ambiguous. Between the trimmed V and J ends, which lost 7 bases and 4 bases, there was a span of 8 bases. The germline CDR1 and CDR2 sequences are LNHDA and SQIVND (reference sequence). The CDR3 loop spans 12 amino acids.

This clonotype was seen repeatedly, ten times or more. The J gene is TRBJ2-7, the V gene TRBV12-3 or TRBV12-4; D call uncertain. There are 12 residues in the CDR3. V lost 3 bases and J lost 1, with 4 bases in between. CDR3 sequence: CASSFGSYEQYF. In DNA form, the CDR3 reads TGTGCCAGCAGTTTCGGATCCTACGAGCAGTACTTC.

The gene calls are TRBV29-1 and TRBJ2-3; weak D call: TRBD2 (6 bases). CDR1 is SQVTM and CDR2 is ANQGSEA in the germline V gene. The CDR3 runs 14 residues. V shed 3 bases and J shed 4 bases, with 14 bases lying between them. DNA for the CDR3: TGCAGCGTTGAGCTCCGGGACTTATCAGATACGCAGTATTTT. As protein: CSVELRDLSDTQYF.

Only a few counts were recorded for this clonotype. V and J are TRBV4-1 and TRBJ1-4; no reliable D call. Trimming removed 4 bases from V and 5 bases from J, with 11 bases in between. The CDR3 covers 14 residues. Germline CDR1 and CDR2: MGHRA and YSYEKL. The CDR3 region is CASSPRETNEKLFF. In DNA, the CDR3 is TGCGCCAGCAGCCCCCGGGAGACAAATGAAAAACTGTTTTTT.

This clonotype was observed a few times. The chain combines TRBV5-1 with TRBJ1-2; D gene uncertain. In germline, CDR1 is SGHRS, CDR2 YFSETQ. Trimming stripped 0 bases from V and 6 bases from J, with 12 bases between. The CDR3 totals 14 residues. This CDR3 is CASSLDNSVDGYTF. For the CDR3, the DNA is TGCGCCAGCAGCTTGGATAATTCGGTGGATGGCTACACCTTC.

This clonotype was seen more than once but under ten times. This chain uses TRBV29-1 with TRBJ1-2; TRBD1 agrees at 8 bases. Trimming removed 6 bases from V and 2 bases from J; junction bases left unmatched: 11. The CDR3 length is 15 residues. Germline loops: CDR1 SQVTM, CDR2 ANQGSEA. The CDR3 region has the DNA TGCAGCGTCGGAGGTGTGACAGGGGAAAACTATGGCTACACCTTC. Its protein is CSVGGVTGENYGYTF.

This clonotype has only a few counts. A junction boundary mismatches the germline segment, possibly from a read error. The chain links TRBV6-5 to TRBJ2-3; D may be TRBD1 (5 bases). In germline, CDR1 is MNHEY, CDR2 SVGAGI. The CDR3 length is 11 residues. CDR3 nucleotides: TGTGCCAGCAGGAAAACAGGTACGCAGTATTTT. Its translation: CASRKTGTQYF.

This chain links TRBV5-1 with TRBJ1-2, with D possibly matching TRBD1 (6 bases). Germline-derived CDR1 and CDR2 are SGHRS and YFSETQ. The CDR3 consists of 14 residues. V was clipped by 4 bases and J by 8 bases, with 18 bases between them. CDR3 residues: CASSAPGGAGGYTF. The CDR3 DNA is TGCGCCAGCAGCGCTCCGGGGGGGGCAGGAGGCTACACCTTC.

The chain joins TRBV11-2 to TRBJ2-1; D perhaps matches TRBD1 (6 bases). Trimming took off 5 bases at V and 8 bases at J, with 19 bases between the two ends. CDR3 size: 15 residues. Germline V CDR1 and CDR2: SGHAT, FQNNGV. The CDR3 is CASSPRGRGIYEQFF. The CDR3 DNA reads as TGTGCCAGCAGCCCCCGGGGCAGGGGTATCTATGAGCAGTTCTTC.

In this sample, this clonotype turned up many times. The chain recombines TRBV29-1 with TRBJ2-3, with D possibly TRBD1 on 6 matching bases. The CDR3 covers 14 residues. V was clipped by 4 bases and J by 6 bases, with 17 bases between them. Germline CDR1 and CDR2: SQVTM and ANQGSEA. Here the CDR3 DNA reads TGCAGCGTTGTGACCTTATTAACAGGGGATACGCAGTATTTT. The encoded protein is CSVVTLLTGDTQYF.

V gene TRBV10-3 combines with J gene TRBJ1-5; 8 bases agree with TRBD1. V dropped 10 bases and J dropped 4; count of bases not matched to a gene: 12. This CDR3 region has 15 residues. CDR1 is ENHRY and CDR2 is SYGVKD in the germline V gene. DNA for the CDR3: TGTGCCACCGCCGCAGGACAGGGAGAAAATCAGCCCCAGCATTTT. Translation: CATAAGQGENQPQHF.

The chain couples TRBV20-1 to TRBJ1-1; D perhaps matches TRBD1 (6 bases). In germline, CDR1 is DFQATT, CDR2 SNEGSKA (reference sequence). V was trimmed by 0 bases and J by 3 bases, leaving 23 bases between them. CDR3 size: 18 residues. Here the CDR3 reads CSARDKARAGHPDTEAFF. CDR3 sequence (DNA): TGCAGTGCTAGAGATAAGGCCAGGGCGGGACATCCGGACACTGAAGCTTTCTTT.

The chain combines TRBV10-3 with TRBJ2-2; perhaps TRBD1 as D (6 bases). The CDR3 is 15 amino acids. V lost 10 bases to trimming and J lost 0 bases, with 15 bases between them. Germline-derived CDR1 and CDR2 are ENHRY and SYGVKD. The CDR3 region has the DNA TGTGCCACGACAGAAGGGACAACGAACACCGGGGAGCTGTTTTTT. This codes for CATTEGTTNTGELFF.

The rearrangement joins TRBV18 to TRBJ2-1; D remains ambiguous. The V gene's germline CDR1 is KGHSH and CDR2 LQKENI. Trimming took 2 bases from V and 0 from J, leaving 17 bases between them. There are 18 residues in the CDR3. CDR3 nucleotides: TGTGCCAGCTCACCATTAGGAGACGGCTTCAGCTCCTACAATGAGCAGTTCTTC. Translation: CASSPLGDGFSSYNEQFF.

The CDR3 region has the DNA TGCAGTGCTAGAGATTTAGCGGGCATGGCCTACAATGAGCAGTTCTTC. It codes for CSARDLAGMAYNEQFF. V usage is TRBV20-1 and J usage is TRBJ2-1; 7 nucleotides agree with TRBD2. Germline V gene sequence: CDR1 DFQATT, CDR2 SNEGSKA (reference sequence). This CDR3 region has 16 residues. J gave up 2 bases and V 0 bases, and 7 bases lay outside the gene matches.

This clonotype was detected a few times. The V gene is TRBV7-9, the J gene TRBJ1-2, with D tentatively TRBD1 (6 bases). CDR3 length: 14 residues. Trimming took off 2 bases at V and 3 bases at J, with 10 bases between the two ends. CDR1 is SEHNR and CDR2 is FQNEAQ in the germline V gene (reference sequence). In DNA, the CDR3 is TGTGCCAGCAGCTTACAGGGGAATGACTATGGCTACACCTTC. This codes for CASSLQGNDYGYTF. The whole variable domain, remainder taken from reference TRBV7-9 and TRBJ1-2, is DTGVSQNPRHKITKRGQNVTFRCDPISEHNRLYWYRQTLGQGPEFLTYFQNEAQLEKSRLLSDRFSAERPKGSFSTLEIQRTEQGDSAMYLCASSLQGNDYGYTFGSGTRLTVV.

This clonotype was found a few times. The chain has TRBV27 and TRBJ2-1, with TRBD2 matching over 8 bases. Germline V gene sequence: CDR1 MNHEY, CDR2 SMNVEV (reference sequence). The J segment lost 10 bases and the V segment lost 4 bases, leaving 21 bases of the junction unmatched. The CDR3 loop spans 18 amino acids. CDR3 sequence reads: CASSSTRLARRKVYEQFF. DNA of the CDR3: TGTGCCAGCAGTTCCACCCGACTAGCGAGACGGAAAGTGTACGAGCAGTTCTTC.

V and J are TRBV11-2 and TRBJ2-1, with 9 bases matching TRBD2. Germline CDR1 SGHAT, CDR2 FQNNGV. Trimming cost V 0 bases and J 3 bases; bases outside gene matches: 3. The CDR3 runs to 16 residues. The DNA of the CDR3 is TGTGCCAGCAGCTTAGAGGTGCGGGGGGGCTACAATGAGCAGTTCTTC. This sequence encodes CASSLEVRGGYNEQFF.

This clonotype was detected only a few times. The genes are TRBV2 and TRBJ2-7; TRBD1 matches at 9 bases. The germline CDR1 and CDR2 sequences are SNHLY and FYNNEI. Germline trimming cut 6 bases from V and 3 bases from J; bases unmatched to any gene: 6. The CDR3 length is 14 residues. The CDR3 nucleotides are TGTGCCAGCAGAGCGGGACAGGGTAACTACGAGCAGTACTTC. Amino acid sequence: CASRAGQGNYEQYF.

This clonotype was seen a few times. The rearrangement links TRBV29-1 to TRBJ2-1; possible D gene TRBD2, 5 bases. The length of the CDR3 is 14 residues. V was pared by 7 bases and J by 5 bases, with 18 bases between. CDR1 and CDR2 (germline): SQVTM, ANQGSEA. CDR3 in DNA: TGCAGCGGGAGAGGGCGAATTCCAAACAATGAGCAGTTCTTC. Translated: CSGRGRIPNNEQFF.